Below are 19 T cell receptor beta chains sequenced from a single sample in a study of cytomegalovirus exposure and HLA in healthy donors. Amplification used 60 Vbeta primers and 13 Jbeta primers. Assay used: immunoSEQ multiplex PCR; TCRdb lists only in-frame clones, some missing. The sample includes 150,000 to 200,000 clones, approximately 84% of them seen just once. Material for sequencing was PBMCs. Receptors originate from a man between 18 and 35 years old in good health and CMV-seropositive.

The chain carries TRBV11-3 and TRBJ2-2; D is perhaps TRBD2 (5 bases). CDR1 and CDR2 (germline): SGHNT, YENEEA. The ends were cut back, 6 bases at V and 6 bases at J, with 17 bases in the middle. This CDR3 spans 15 amino acids. The CDR3 loop reads CASSHGGGPAGELFF. CDR3 bases: TGTGCCAGCAGTCATGGTGGCGGGCCGGCCGGGGAGCTGTTTTTT.

The chain recombines TRBV30 with TRBJ1-6, with a tentative D call TRBD1 (5 bases). The CDR3 extends over 13 amino acids. CDR1 is GTSNPN and CDR2 is SVGIG in the germline V gene (reference sequence). The V and J ends lost 1 base and 13 bases respectively, with 14 bases between them. The DNA of the CDR3 is TGTGCCTGGAGTGCACCCCAGGGTTACCCCCTCCACTTT. It is translated as CAWSAPQGYPLHF.

This rearrangement joins TRBV18 to TRBJ2-2; 12 nucleotides match TRBD1. In germline, CDR1 is KGHSH, CDR2 LQKENI. CDR3 size: 17 residues. Trimming at V came to 0 bases and at J to 6 bases, leaving 5 bases not matched to a gene. The CDR3 protein is CASSPPPGQGAAGELFF. The CDR3 DNA reads TGTGCCAGCTCACCACCCCCGGGACAGGGGGCTGCCGGGGAGCTGTTTTTT.

This chain connects TRBV2 to TRBJ1-1; D unresolved. The germline CDR1 and CDR2 sequences are SNHLY and FYNNEI. Trimming cost V 3 bases and J 11 bases, with 7 bases left between them. This CDR3 is 10 amino acids long. The CDR3: CASSDGRAFF. CDR3 nucleotides: TGTGCCAGCAGTGACGGGAGGGCTTTCTTT.

The V gene is TRBV2, the J gene TRBJ1-3; a weak D match, TRBD1 (5 bases). Trimming took 6 bases from V and 0 from J, leaving 9 bases between them. This CDR3 is built from 14 residues. Germline CDR1 is SNHLY and CDR2 is FYNNEI. The CDR3 nucleotides read TGTGCCAGCAGGGTTGACAGCTCTGGAAACACCATATATTTT. This translates into CASRVDSSGNTIYF.

The chain recombines TRBV6-5 with TRBJ1-3; no clear D gene. Germline V gene lookup returns CDR1 MNHEY and CDR2 SVGAGI. This CDR3 spans 15 amino acids. Trimming removed 2 bases at V and 1 base at J, with 9 bases between. The CDR3 reads CASSYDWASGNTIYF. The CDR3 region has the DNA TGTGCCAGCAGTTACGATTGGGCTTCTGGAAACACCATATATTTT.

V is TRBV7-5 and J is TRBJ2-2; the DNA was not compared with TRBD1, the D call given in the table. TRBV7-5 is flagged as a pseudogene. The CDR3 covers 20 residues. CDR3 sequence: CARSLGGTRTGGSCTGELFF. The CDR3 nucleotides are TGTGCCAGAAGCTTAGGAGGTACCAGGACAGGGGGCTCCTGTACCGGGGAGCTGTTTTTT.

J is TRBJ2-7 and V is TRBV4-3; the match to TRBD2 covers 12 bases. The germline gives CDR1 LGHNA, CDR2 YSLEER. With V trimmed by 1 base and J by 2 bases, 0 bases remained unmatched. There are 15 residues in the CDR3. Written as DNA, the CDR3 is TGCGCCAGCAGCCAAGGGACTAGCGGGGCCTACGAGCAGTACTTC. It yields the protein CASSQGTSGAYEQYF.

The chain employs TRBV4-3 and TRBJ2-1; D perhaps matches TRBD2 (6 bases). Germline V lookup: CDR1 LGHNA, CDR2 YSLEER. V lost 0 bases and J lost 6, with 15 bases in between. The CDR3 covers 16 residues. The CDR3 region is CASSQDARGGRNEQFF. In DNA form, the CDR3 reads TGCGCCAGCAGCCAAGATGCAAGGGGAGGACGCAATGAGCAGTTCTTC.

The V gene is TRBV7-2, the J gene TRBJ1-3; D call uncertain. This CDR3 has 15 residues. Trimming removed 0 bases from V and 4 bases from J, with 10 bases in between. Germline CDR1 is SGHTA and CDR2 is FQGNSA. The CDR3 sequence is CASSLASSAGNTIYF. CDR3 sequence (DNA): TGTGCCAGCAGCTTAGCAAGCAGCGCCGGAAACACCATATATTTT.

V and J are TRBV5-4 and TRBJ1-2, with 8 bases that match TRBD1. V was pared by 2 bases and J by 6 bases, with 6 bases of the junction left unmatched. The CDR3 spans 14 residues. Germline values: CDR1 SGHNT, CDR2 YYREEE (reference sequence). In DNA form, the CDR3 reads TGTGCCAGCAGCTTCACGACAGGGGCAGATGGCTACACCTTC. Protein product: CASSFTTGADGYTF.

J is TRBJ2-2 and V is TRBV7-8, with D possibly TRBD2 on 7 matching bases. Trimming removed 5 bases at V and 1 base at J, with 11 bases between. Germline loops: CDR1 SGHVS, CDR2 FQNEAQ. The CDR3 is made up of 15 amino acids. CDR3 DNA sequence: TGTGCCAGCAGCATCGGGGGGCTGAACACCGGGGAGCTGTTTTTT. Residues: CASSIGGLNTGELFF.

The chain has TRBV6-1 and TRBJ2-3; weak D call: TRBD1 (5 bases). Germline CDR1 reads MNHNS; CDR2 reads SASEGT. The CDR3 spans 17 residues. V lost 1 base to trimming and J lost 2 bases, with 16 bases between them. CDR3 DNA: TGTGCCAGCAGTGAAGTTGGGGCCTTCCCCTACACAGATACGCAGTATTTT. It is translated as CASSEVGAFPYTDTQYF.

V and J are TRBV18 and TRBJ1-1; 11 bases match TRBD1. The CDR3 sequence is 17 residues long. Germline V gene sequence: CDR1 KGHSH, CDR2 LQKENI. J was trimmed by 0 bases and V by 6 bases; bases with no gene match: 9. CDR3 DNA: TGTGCCAGCTCTCGATTGGACAGGGGGCCCATGAACACTGAAGCTTTCTTT. Encoded protein: CASSRLDRGPMNTEAFF.

Written as DNA, the CDR3 is TGTGCCAGCAGCTTATATTTGGCCGGGAACTATGGCTACACCTTC. Residues: CASSLYLAGNYGYTF. The chain uses TRBV7-6 and TRBJ1-2; D remains ambiguous. V was shortened by 2 bases and J by 2 bases, with 12 bases between the two germline ends. Germline CDR1 and CDR2: SGHVS and FNYEAQ. The CDR3 has 15 amino acids.

This chain connects TRBV9 to TRBJ2-1; 7 nucleotides agree with TRBD2. Looked up from germline, CDR1 is SGDLS and CDR2 is YYNGEE. J was trimmed by 15 bases and V by 0 bases; bases with no gene match: 9. This CDR3 has 13 residues. CDR3 sequence (DNA): TGTGCCAGCAGCGTAGCTGAGGCAGCGGGGCTGTTCTTC. Its protein product is CASSVAEAAGLFF.

The CDR3 DNA reads as TGTGCCAGCAGCTTCCTACAGGGGGCGCTTAAGGGAAACACCATATATTTT. It specifies CASSFLQGALKGNTIYF. The chain combines TRBV13 with TRBJ1-3; TRBD1 aligns across 9 bases. The CDR3 runs 17 residues. Germline CDR1 PRHDT, CDR2 FYEKMQ (reference sequence). The J segment lost 4 bases and the V segment lost 3 bases, leaving 10 bases of the junction unmatched. Full variable domain (remainder filled in from reference TRBV13 and TRBJ1-3): AAGVIQSPRHLIKEKRETATLKCYPIPRHDTVYWYQQGPGQDPQFLISFYEKMQSDKGSIPDRFSAQQFSDYHSELNMSSLELGDSALYFCASSFLQGALKGNTIYFGEGSWLTVV.

The CDR3 spells CASSTLTSGGYEQYF. CDR3 nucleotide sequence: TGTGCCAGCTCAACGCTGACTAGCGGGGGGTACGAGCAGTACTTC. The chain employs TRBV18 and TRBJ2-7; 13 bases are a match to TRBD2. This CDR3 comprises 15 residues. CDR1 and CDR2 from the germline V gene are KGHSH and LQKENI. The J segment lost 4 bases and the V segment lost 5 bases, leaving 5 bases of the junction unmatched.

This chain links TRBV6-1 with TRBJ1-1; D uncertain. Germline V gene lookup returns CDR1 MNHNS and CDR2 SASEGT. The CDR3 is 14 residues long. Trimming removed 2 bases from V and 4 bases from J, with 11 bases in between. The CDR3 sequence is CASSEWGGSTEAFF. The CDR3 bases are TGTGCCAGCAGTGAATGGGGAGGTTCCACTGAAGCTTTCTTT.